The present TCR beta chain was sequenced within a study of OX40 agonist ivuxolimab in advanced cancers. The germline V gene encodes CDR1 MNHEY and CDR2 SVGAGI. This CDR3 is 14 amino acids long. V was shortened by 4 bases and J by 2 bases, with 12 bases between the two germline ends. Assay used: immunoSEQ multiplex PCR; TCRdb lists only in-frame clones, some missing. The table records 52,000 or so clones, approximately 90% of them present only once. The chain carries TRBV6-5 and TRBJ2-7; D might be TRBD1 (6 bases). The sequences come from CD4+ or CD8+ T cells sorted from blood, collected in a trial of the OX40 agonist ivuxolimab. The sequence came from an adult with an advanced solid tumor such as melanoma, head and neck, liver or kidney cancer. The DNA for the CDR3 is TGTGCCAGCAGTTCCGGACAGTTCGCCTACGAGCAGTACTTC. As protein: CASSSGQFAYEQYF.